This T cell receptor beta chain was documented in a study of blood T cell repertoires in COVID-19. For the study at large: Samples taken during acute and convalescent COVID-19 were collected in the United States, Italy and Spain.

Original data processing: Nucleated cell counts were estimated from reference gene primer amplification. Sequenced by immunoSEQ multiplex PCR; TCRdb stores in-frame clones only, minus some. The V and J calls and clone size were taken over from that table, and D and trimming were inferred from the DNA. The data show about 110,000 clones, 75% to 90% seen once. The CDR3 consists of 16 residues. The germline V gene has CDR1 MNHEY and CDR2 SMNVEV (reference sequence). Trimming removed 6 bases from V and 7 bases from J; junction bases left unmatched: 6. Sequenced: peripheral blood. The chain couples TRBV27 to TRBJ2-2; TRBD2 matches 15 bases. This TCR was sampled from an older woman with acute or convalescent COVID-19. The chain's CDR3 is CASRRGLAGGVGELFF. The CDR3 region has the DNA TGTGCCAGCAGGCGGGGACTAGCGGGGGGAGTCGGGGAGCTGTTTTTT.